This TCR beta chain came from a study of T-cell reconstitution after alpha-beta-depleted transplantation in children. Of note for this clonotype: Its antigen is unidentified.

This CDR3 has 16 amino acids. With 7 bases removed from V and 8 bases from J, the gap between germline ends came to 23 bases. CDR1 is SGHDN and CDR2 is FVKESK in the germline V gene. Study results and limitations: It was reported that alpha-beta T cells came from several hundred expanded graft clones (about two months after transplant). Some patients owed their high day-60 TCRbeta diversity to surviving recipient T cells and thymic progenitors.

Unique molecular identifiers were built into the TCRbeta library. MiXCR, run by TCRdb on the PCR reads, gives a single entry per CDR3 protein. The sample consists of 90,000 to 130,000 distinct CDR3 sequences, over 9% of them appearing once. This sample comprised PBMCs, obtained before TCRalphabeta/CD19-depleted stem cell transplant. The receptor was derived from a boy aged 2-9 years with acute lymphoblastic leukemia, due to receive a stem cell transplant. The chain uses TRBV14 and TRBJ2-2; the D is unclear. Here the CDR3 reads CASTLSNAKMGGELFF. The CDR3 coding sequence is TGTGCCAGCACCTTATCGAACGCCAAGATGGGGGGGGAGCTGTTTTTT.